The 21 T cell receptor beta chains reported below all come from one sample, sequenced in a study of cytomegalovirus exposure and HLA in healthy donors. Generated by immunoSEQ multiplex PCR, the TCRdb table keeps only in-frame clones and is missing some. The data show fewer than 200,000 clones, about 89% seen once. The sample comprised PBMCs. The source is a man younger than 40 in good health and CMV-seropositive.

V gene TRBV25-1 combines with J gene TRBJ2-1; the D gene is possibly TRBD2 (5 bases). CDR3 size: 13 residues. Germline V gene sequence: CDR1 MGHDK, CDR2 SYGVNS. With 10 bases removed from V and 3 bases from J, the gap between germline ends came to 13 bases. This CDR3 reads CATTSVNYNEQFF. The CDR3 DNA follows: TGTGCCACCACTAGTGTAAACTACAATGAGCAGTTCTTC.

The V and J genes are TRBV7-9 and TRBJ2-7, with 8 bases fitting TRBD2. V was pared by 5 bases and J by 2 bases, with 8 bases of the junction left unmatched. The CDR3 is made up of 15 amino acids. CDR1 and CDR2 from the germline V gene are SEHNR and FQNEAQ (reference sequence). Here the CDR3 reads CASSPTGGAAYEQYF. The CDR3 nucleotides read TGTGCCAGCAGCCCCACGGGAGGGGCGGCCTACGAGCAGTACTTC.

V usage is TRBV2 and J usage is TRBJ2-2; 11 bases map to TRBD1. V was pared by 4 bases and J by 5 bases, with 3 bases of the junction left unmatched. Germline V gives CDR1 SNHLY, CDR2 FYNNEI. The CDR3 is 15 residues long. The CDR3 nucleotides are TGTGCCAGCAGTGGTCGGGACAGGGGGACCGGGGAGCTGTTTTTT. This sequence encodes CASSGRDRGTGELFF.

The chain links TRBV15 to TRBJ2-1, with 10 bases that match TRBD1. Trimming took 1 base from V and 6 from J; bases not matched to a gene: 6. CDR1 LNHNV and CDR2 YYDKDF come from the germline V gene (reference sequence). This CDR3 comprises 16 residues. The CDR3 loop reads CATSRAPGTGANEQFF. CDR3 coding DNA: TGTGCCACCAGCAGAGCCCCCGGGACAGGGGCCAATGAGCAGTTCTTC.

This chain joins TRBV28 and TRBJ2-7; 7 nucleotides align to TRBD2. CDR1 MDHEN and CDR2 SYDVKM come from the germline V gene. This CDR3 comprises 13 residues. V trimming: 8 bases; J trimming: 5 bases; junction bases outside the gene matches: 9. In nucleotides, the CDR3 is TGTGCCAGCCGGCTGTTTGGGGGGGACGAGCAGTACTTC. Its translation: CASRLFGGDEQYF.

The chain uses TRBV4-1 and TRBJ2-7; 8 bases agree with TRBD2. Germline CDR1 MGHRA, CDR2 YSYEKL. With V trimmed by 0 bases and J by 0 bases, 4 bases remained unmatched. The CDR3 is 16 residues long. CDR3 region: CASSQDPGGSSYEQYF. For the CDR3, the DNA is TGCGCCAGCAGCCAAGATCCGGGAGGGAGCTCCTACGAGCAGTACTTC.

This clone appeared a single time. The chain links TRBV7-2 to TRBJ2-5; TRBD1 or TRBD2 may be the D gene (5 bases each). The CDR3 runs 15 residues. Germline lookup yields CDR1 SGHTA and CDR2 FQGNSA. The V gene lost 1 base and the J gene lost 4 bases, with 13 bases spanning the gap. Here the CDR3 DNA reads TGTGCCAGCAGCTTAGACTCAGCGAGGGGAGAGACCCAGTACTTC. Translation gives CASSLDSARGETQYF.

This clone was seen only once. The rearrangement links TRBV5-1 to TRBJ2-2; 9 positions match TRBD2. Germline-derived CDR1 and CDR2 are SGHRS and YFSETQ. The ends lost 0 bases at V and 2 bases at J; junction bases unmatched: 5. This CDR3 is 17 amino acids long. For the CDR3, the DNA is TGCGCCAGCAGCTTGGGCCTAGCGGGAAGAAACACCGGGGAGCTGTTTTTT. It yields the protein CASSLGLAGRNTGELFF.

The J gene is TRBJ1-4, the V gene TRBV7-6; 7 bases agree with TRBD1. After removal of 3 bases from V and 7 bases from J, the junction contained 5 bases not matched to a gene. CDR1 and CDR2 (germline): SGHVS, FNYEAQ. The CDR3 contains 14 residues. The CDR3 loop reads CASSLGGGGEKLFF. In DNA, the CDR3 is TGTGCCAGCAGCTTGGGAGGGGGCGGTGAAAAACTGTTTTTT.

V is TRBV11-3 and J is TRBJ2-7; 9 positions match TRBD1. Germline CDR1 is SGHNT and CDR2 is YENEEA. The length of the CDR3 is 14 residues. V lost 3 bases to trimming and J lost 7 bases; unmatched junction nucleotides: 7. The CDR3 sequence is CASSFTGGAGEQYF. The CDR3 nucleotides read TGTGCCAGCAGCTTCACAGGGGGCGCGGGGGAGCAGTACTTC.

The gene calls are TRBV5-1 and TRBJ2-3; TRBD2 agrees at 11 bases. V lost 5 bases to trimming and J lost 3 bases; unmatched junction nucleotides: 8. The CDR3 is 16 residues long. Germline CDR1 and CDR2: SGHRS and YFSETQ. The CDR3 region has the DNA TGCGCCAGCAGTCGTAGCGGGAGGGCCGGGACAGATACGCAGTATTTT. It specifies CASSRSGRAGTDTQYF.

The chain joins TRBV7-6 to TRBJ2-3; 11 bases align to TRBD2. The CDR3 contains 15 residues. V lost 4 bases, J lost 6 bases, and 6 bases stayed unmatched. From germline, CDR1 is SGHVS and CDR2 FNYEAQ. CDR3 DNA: TGTGCCAGCAGCTATAGCGGGGGGGTTGGTGATACGCAGTATTTT. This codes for CASSYSGGVGDTQYF. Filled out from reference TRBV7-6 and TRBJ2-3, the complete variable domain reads GAGVSQSPRYKVTKRGQDVALRCDPISGHVSLYWYRQALGQGPEFLTYFNYEAQQDKSGLPNDRFSAERPEGSISTLTIQRTEQRDSAMYRCASSYSGGVGDTQYFGPGTRLTVL.

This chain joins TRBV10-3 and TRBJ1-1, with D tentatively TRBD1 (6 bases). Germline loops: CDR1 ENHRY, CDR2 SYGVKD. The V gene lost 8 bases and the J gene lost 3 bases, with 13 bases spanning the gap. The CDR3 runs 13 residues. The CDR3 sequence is CAIATGLDTEAFF. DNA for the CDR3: TGTGCCATCGCAACAGGGCTGGACACTGAAGCTTTCTTT.

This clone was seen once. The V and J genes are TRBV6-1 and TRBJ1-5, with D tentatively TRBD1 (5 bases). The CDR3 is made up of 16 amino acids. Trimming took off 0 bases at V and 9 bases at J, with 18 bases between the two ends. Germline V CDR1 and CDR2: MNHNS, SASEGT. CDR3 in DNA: TGTGCCAGCAGTGAAGCGCTTTTGGGGGTCTCGAGGCCCCAGCATTTT. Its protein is CASSEALLGVSRPQHF.

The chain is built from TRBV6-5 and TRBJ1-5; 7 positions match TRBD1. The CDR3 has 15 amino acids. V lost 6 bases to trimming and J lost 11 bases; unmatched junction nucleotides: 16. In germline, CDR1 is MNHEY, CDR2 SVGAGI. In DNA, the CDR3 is TGTGCCAGCAGCCATAGACAGGGTGCCGCCTTGACCCAGCATTTT. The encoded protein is CASSHRQGAALTQHF.

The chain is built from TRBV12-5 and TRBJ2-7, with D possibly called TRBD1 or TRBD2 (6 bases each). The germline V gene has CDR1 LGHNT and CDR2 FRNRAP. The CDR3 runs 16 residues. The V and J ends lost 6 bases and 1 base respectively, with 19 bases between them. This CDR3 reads CASGRGVGGGSYEQYF. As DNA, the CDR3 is TGTGCTAGTGGCCGCGGGGTAGGGGGAGGATCCTACGAGCAGTACTTC.

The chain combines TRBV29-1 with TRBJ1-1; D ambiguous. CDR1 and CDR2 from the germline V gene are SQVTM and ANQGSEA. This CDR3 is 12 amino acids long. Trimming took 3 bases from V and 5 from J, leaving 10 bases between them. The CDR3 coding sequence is TGCAGCGTTGAGGGCTTGGGGACTGAAGCTTTCTTT. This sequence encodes CSVEGLGTEAFF. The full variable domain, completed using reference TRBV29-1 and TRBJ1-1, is SAVISQKPSRDICQRGTSLTIQCQVDSQVTMMFWYRQQPGQSLTLIATANQGSEATYESGFVIDKFPISRPNLTFSTLTVSNMSPEDSSIYLCSVEGLGTEAFFGQGTRLTVV.

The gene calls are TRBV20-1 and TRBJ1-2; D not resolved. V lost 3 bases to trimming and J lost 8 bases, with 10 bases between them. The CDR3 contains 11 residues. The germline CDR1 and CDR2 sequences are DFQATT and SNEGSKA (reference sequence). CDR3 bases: TGCAGTGCTAGTGACACGTTCGGCTACACCTTC. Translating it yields CSASDTFGYTF.

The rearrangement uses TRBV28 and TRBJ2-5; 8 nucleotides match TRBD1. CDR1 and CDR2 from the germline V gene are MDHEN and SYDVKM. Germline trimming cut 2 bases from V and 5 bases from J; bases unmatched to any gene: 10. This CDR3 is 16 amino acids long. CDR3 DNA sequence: TGTGCCAGCAGTTTAGGGCTCAGGGGGCTGCGGGAGACCCAGTACTTC. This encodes CASSLGLRGLRETQYF.

CDR3 sequence (DNA): TGTGCCAGCAGCCAAGATTCTCGTCGGCAGTACTTC. This encodes CASSQDSRRQYF. This rearrangement joins TRBV14 to TRBJ2-7; D not resolved. This CDR3 has 12 amino acids. V was pared by 0 bases and J by 9 bases, with 9 bases between. CDR1 and CDR2 from the germline V gene are SGHDN and FVKESK.

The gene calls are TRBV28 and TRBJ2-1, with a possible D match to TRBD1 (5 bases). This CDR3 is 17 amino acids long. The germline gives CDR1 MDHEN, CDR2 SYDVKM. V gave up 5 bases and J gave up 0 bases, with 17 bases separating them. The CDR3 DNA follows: TGTGCCAGCAGTATCCAGGGTAGTAGGGACTCCTACAATGAGCAGTTCTTC. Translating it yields CASSIQGSRDSYNEQFF.